These 21 T cell receptor beta chains originate from one sample sequenced in a study of siplizumab effects on memory and regulatory T cells. Some clones are missing from TCRdb's copy, which holds only in-frame ones; the method was immunoSEQ multiplex PCR. The table lists tens of thousands of clones, roughly 87% of them singletons. The sequenced material came from naive CD8+ T cells sorted from blood. The receptor set was obtained from a human donor in good health.

The chain combines TRBV6-6 with TRBJ2-7, with TRBD2 matching over 11 bases. CDR3 length: 15 residues. Trimming at V came to 6 bases and at J to 2 bases, leaving 6 bases not matched to a gene. In germline, CDR1 is MNHNY, CDR2 SVGAGI (reference sequence). The CDR3 reads CASRPTSGGPYEQYF. CDR3 DNA sequence: TGTGCCAGCAGACCTACTAGCGGGGGACCCTACGAGCAGTACTTC.

In this sample, this clone turned up once. The chain combines TRBV28 with TRBJ1-1; 7 bases agree with TRBD1. Germline lookup yields CDR1 MDHEN and CDR2 SYDVKM. This CDR3 is built from 11 residues. Losses at the gene ends were 5 bases for V and 8 bases for J; bases not matched to a gene: 2. CDR3 sequence reads: CASSTTGEAFF. For the CDR3, the DNA is TGTGCCAGCAGTACGACAGGGGAAGCTTTCTTT.

This clone was seen only once. J is TRBJ2-5 and V is TRBV6-1, with no clear D. Germline V gene sequence: CDR1 MNHNS, CDR2 SASEGT. The CDR3 length is 18 residues. V lost 4 bases and J 2 bases, leaving 23 bases between the germline ends. The CDR3 sequence: CASSAPIHEVPIQETQYF. CDR3 DNA: TGTGCCAGCAGTGCCCCAATTCATGAGGTACCCATACAAGAGACCCAGTACTTC.

J is TRBJ2-2 and V is TRBV9, with 10 positions matching TRBD2. The CDR3 spans 16 residues. Trimming took 4 bases from V and 2 from J; bases not matched to a gene: 5. Germline assignment: CDR1 SGDLS and CDR2 YYNGEE. In DNA, the CDR3 is TGTGCCAGCAGCCAACGGACTAGCGGAAACACCGGGGAGCTGTTTTTT. This gives the protein CASSQRTSGNTGELFF.

The chain employs TRBV6-5 and TRBJ1-2, with D maybe TRBD1 (5 bases). Trimming pared 0 bases from V and 3 bases from J, leaving 11 bases between. Germline V gives CDR1 MNHEY, CDR2 SVGAGI. The CDR3 consists of 15 residues. The chain's CDR3 is CASSYSPGTYYGYTF. The CDR3 bases are TGTGCCAGCAGTTACTCGCCTGGGACCTACTATGGCTACACCTTC.

The chain carries TRBV6-6 and TRBJ2-1; D unresolved. CDR1 MNHNY and CDR2 SVGAGI come from the germline V gene (reference sequence). The CDR3 is 16 residues long. V dropped 6 bases and J dropped 4 bases, with 19 bases sitting between them. CDR3 amino acids: CASSYTLVDIYNEQFF. In DNA form, the CDR3 reads TGTGCCAGCAGCTACACTTTGGTTGATATTTACAATGAGCAGTTCTTC.

V usage is TRBV4-2 and J usage is TRBJ1-3, with TRBD1 as a possible D gene (6 bases). V gave up 4 bases and J gave up 2 bases, with 12 bases separating them. The CDR3 has 15 residues. Germline V lookup: CDR1 LGHNA, CDR2 YNFKEQ. The CDR3 loop is CASSPVDSAGNTIYF. For the CDR3, the DNA is TGTGCCAGCAGCCCAGTGGACAGCGCTGGAAACACCATATATTTT.

The genes are TRBV11-2 and TRBJ1-1; no firm D call. With 3 bases removed from V and 0 bases from J, the gap between germline ends came to 20 bases. Germline lookup yields CDR1 SGHAT and CDR2 FQNNGV. The CDR3 has 18 amino acids. CDR3 sequence (DNA): TGTGCCAGCAGCTTGGAGGGCACACGCTGGACGGTGAACACTGAAGCTTTCTTT. It specifies CASSLEGTRWTVNTEAFF.

The gene calls are TRBV29-1 and TRBJ1-2; D remains ambiguous. V lost 4 bases to trimming and J lost 4 bases, with 16 bases between them. This CDR3 has 14 amino acids. CDR1 and CDR2 (germline): SQVTM, ANQGSEA. The DNA for the CDR3 is TGCAGCGTTGGTCCGACCGCTGTAGGCTATGGCTACACCTTC. Translated, it gives CSVGPTAVGYGYTF.

The chain links TRBV7-9 to TRBJ2-7; TRBD2 agrees at 8 bases. The V and J ends lost 1 base and 2 bases, in that order; junction bases with no gene match: 1. Looked up from germline, CDR1 is SEHNR and CDR2 is FQNEAQ (reference sequence). The CDR3 is made up of 14 amino acids. CDR3 DNA: TGTGCCAGCAGCTTAGACGGGGGGGCCTACGAGCAGTACTTC. It specifies CASSLDGGAYEQYF.

J is TRBJ1-2 and V is TRBV19, with a possible D match to TRBD1 (6 bases). Germline loops: CDR1 LNHDA, CDR2 SQIVND (reference sequence). The V end lost 3 bases, the J end lost 0 bases, and 14 bases lay between the germline ends. There are 16 residues in the CDR3. The CDR3 here is CASSILGQISNYGYTF. The CDR3 DNA follows: TGTGCCAGTAGTATCCTCGGACAGATCTCTAACTATGGCTACACCTTC.

Only one count was recorded for this clone. The chain combines TRBV7-9 with TRBJ2-7, with TRBD2 matching over 13 bases. The CDR3 runs 16 residues. J gave up 0 bases and V 4 bases, and 3 bases lay outside the gene matches. The germline V gene has CDR1 SEHNR and CDR2 FQNEAQ (reference sequence). The CDR3 nucleotides read TGTGCCAGCAGCTCGGGGACTAGCGGGAACTCCTACGAGCAGTACTTC. As protein: CASSSGTSGNSYEQYF.

The rearrangement links TRBV7-8 to TRBJ2-5; D is possibly TRBD1 (5 bases). V was trimmed by 2 bases and J by 7 bases, leaving 5 bases between them. The CDR3 contains 11 residues. Germline CDR1 is SGHVS and CDR2 is FQNEAQ. CDR3: CASSLTGTQYF. The CDR3 DNA follows: TGTGCCAGCAGCTTAACAGGGACCCAGTACTTC.

The J gene is TRBJ2-7, the V gene TRBV10-3; tentatively, D is TRBD2 (6 bases). Germline CDR1 reads ENHRY; CDR2 reads SYGVKD. The CDR3 contains 14 residues. Trimming shortened V by 0 bases and J by 0 bases, and 6 bases separated the two germline ends. The CDR3 DNA sequence: TGTGCCATCAGTGAGTCCGGGAGCTCCTACGAGCAGTACTTC. Translation: CAISESGSSYEQYF.

The J gene is TRBJ1-1, the V gene TRBV6-1; TRBD1 is a possible D gene (5 bases). The V gene lost 2 bases and the J gene lost 1 base, with 8 bases spanning the gap. Germline V gene lookup returns CDR1 MNHNS and CDR2 SASEGT. This CDR3 is built from 14 residues. CDR3 nucleotide sequence: TGTGCCAGCAGTGAAATGGGGCGGAACACTGAAGCTTTCTTT. This codes for CASSEMGRNTEAFF.

The chain links TRBV27 to TRBJ2-1, with 10 bases that match TRBD2. J was trimmed by 2 bases and V by 5 bases; bases with no gene match: 12. The CDR3 has 18 amino acids. Germline assignment: CDR1 MNHEY and CDR2 SMNVEV (reference sequence). Written as DNA, the CDR3 is TGTGCCAGCAGTACCTACCCGGGACTAGCGCTAGCCTACAATGAGCAGTTCTTC. Translated, it gives CASSTYPGLALAYNEQFF.

The chain combines TRBV9 with TRBJ2-1; 8 positions match TRBD2. The germline V gene encodes CDR1 SGDLS and CDR2 YYNGEE. Trimming removed 0 bases from V and 2 bases from J; junction bases left unmatched: 1. This CDR3 has 15 residues. The CDR3 region is CASSVDSGAYNEQFF. The CDR3 DNA reads as TGTGCCAGCAGCGTAGATAGCGGGGCCTACAATGAGCAGTTCTTC.

This chain joins TRBV19 and TRBJ2-1, with 7 bases fitting TRBD2. The CDR3 spans 15 residues. Germline V CDR1 and CDR2: LNHDA, SQIVND (reference sequence). V trimming: 3 bases; J trimming: 6 bases; junction bases outside the gene matches: 8. CDR3 nucleotides: TGTGCCAGTAGTATCGGGGGAGGGAGAACCAATGAGCAGTTCTTC. This encodes CASSIGGGRTNEQFF.

This chain connects TRBV6-5 to TRBJ1-6; no definite D call. Germline V gene lookup returns CDR1 MNHEY and CDR2 SVGAGI. The CDR3 length is 13 residues. V was clipped by 8 bases and J by 5 bases, with 10 bases between them. The CDR3 spells CASGVVNNSPLHF. CDR3 DNA sequence: TGTGCCAGCGGGGTAGTAAATAATTCACCCCTCCACTTT.

The chain recombines TRBV7-6 with TRBJ2-5; 11 nucleotides align to TRBD2. Germline-derived CDR1 and CDR2 are SGHVS and FNYEAQ. The CDR3 is 18 residues long. The J segment lost 2 bases and the V segment lost 5 bases, leaving 13 bases of the junction unmatched. CDR3 in DNA: TGTGCCAGCAGCACAATACCGTTGCTAGCGGGGGGACAAGAGACCCAGTACTTC. It codes for CASSTIPLLAGGQETQYF.

The chain combines TRBV6-1 with TRBJ2-1; possibly TRBD1 for D (6 bases). V shed 1 base and J shed 0 bases, with 16 bases lying between them. CDR1 and CDR2 from the germline V gene are MNHNS and SASEGT. This CDR3 contains 18 residues. The CDR3, as DNA: TGTGCCAGCAGTGAAGTACCAACCGGGACACCCTCCTACAATGAGCAGTTCTTC. This encodes CASSEVPTGTPSYNEQFF.